Following are 30 T cell receptor beta chains from one sample sequenced in a study of blood T cell repertoires in COVID-19. The method was immunoSEQ multiplex PCR; TCRdb's version includes in-frame clones alone and lacks a portion of them. The table shows tens of thousands of clones, with roughly 80% occurring only once. Sequences were obtained from peripheral blood. The source of these receptors is a human donor in a cohort sampled during active COVID-19.

This clone was seen just once. The rearrangement joins TRBV4-2 to TRBJ2-1, with 13 nucleotides matching TRBD2. CDR3 size: 15 residues. Germline V gene data show CDR1 as LGHNA and CDR2 as YNFKEQ. The V segment lost 4 bases and the J segment 5 bases; nucleotides outside the gene matches: 2. Written as DNA, the CDR3 is TGTGCCAGCAGCCTCGGACTAGCGGGGGACAATGAGCAGTTCTTC. It is translated as CASSLGLAGDNEQFF.

CDR3 sequence: CASSLSAGHGYTF. The CDR3, as DNA: TGTGCCAGCAGTTTAAGCGCAGGGCATGGCTACACCTTC. This chain connects TRBV12-3 or TRBV12-4 to TRBJ1-2; a possible D gene is TRBD1 (5 bases). Trimming took 2 bases from V and 6 from J, leaving 10 bases between them. The CDR3 is 13 residues long.

This rearrangement joins TRBV5-1 to TRBJ1-1; tentatively, D is TRBD1 (5 bases). V lost 0 bases and J lost 4, with 10 bases in between. CDR1 and CDR2 from the germline V gene are SGHRS and YFSETQ. This CDR3 has 14 amino acids. CDR3 residues: CASSLAAGGTEAFF. CDR3 sequence (DNA): TGCGCCAGCAGCTTGGCCGCGGGGGGCACTGAAGCTTTCTTT.

The V and J genes are TRBV5-1 and TRBJ2-5; no clear D. This CDR3 has 14 residues. CDR1 and CDR2 (germline): SGHRS, YFSETQ. V lost 0 bases to trimming and J lost 6 bases, with 12 bases between them. For the CDR3, the DNA is TGCGCCAGCAGCTTGGAGGCGGCAGACCAGACCCAGTACTTC. Amino acid sequence: CASSLEAADQTQYF.

This chain uses TRBV5-1 with TRBJ2-7; unclear D gene. The CDR3 covers 12 residues. V was trimmed by 4 bases and J by 4 bases, leaving 9 bases between them. From germline, CDR1 is SGHRS and CDR2 YFSETQ. The CDR3 DNA follows: TGCGCCAGCAGCATCGGGTCTTACGAGCAGTACTTC. Protein: CASSIGSYEQYF.

The chain joins TRBV6-2 or TRBV6-3 to TRBJ2-7, with 8 bases identical to TRBD2. Trimming at V came to 3 bases and at J to 3 bases, leaving 4 bases not matched to a gene. This CDR3 spans 14 amino acids. Per the germline V gene, CDR1 is MNHEY and CDR2 is SVGEGT. Here the CDR3 DNA reads TGTGCCAGCAGTTATTCGACTAGCGTCTACGAGCAGTACTTC. Amino acids: CASSYSTSVYEQYF.

The rearrangement uses TRBV5-1 and TRBJ1-6; D is ambiguous. CDR3 size: 14 residues. CDR1 and CDR2 from the germline V gene are SGHRS and YFSETQ. Trimming shortened V by 3 bases and J by 9 bases, and 13 bases separated the two germline ends. CDR3 bases: TGCGCCAGCAGCTCAACCCAGGCAAGTTCACCCCTCCACTTT. Residues: CASSSTQASSPLHF.

This clone has just one count. The rearrangement links TRBV5-1 to TRBJ1-4, with D possibly TRBD1 on 5 matching bases. The CDR3 sequence is 16 residues long. Germline-derived CDR1 and CDR2 are SGHRS and YFSETQ. Between the trimmed V and J ends, which lost 5 bases and 4 bases, there was a span of 18 bases. The CDR3 coding sequence is TGCGCCAGCAGAAACGGAGGGGCCACTCATAATGAAAAACTGTTTTTT. Encoded protein: CASRNGGATHNEKLFF.

This clone was observed a handful of times. The gene calls are TRBV7-9 and TRBJ1-3, with a weak D call TRBD1 (6 bases). The CDR3 covers 14 residues. Germline-derived CDR1 and CDR2 are SEHNR and FQNEAQ (reference sequence). The CDR3 is CVAEGVLSGNTIYF. The CDR3 DNA reads TGTGTTGCTGAGGGGGTCCTTTCTGGAAACACCATATATTTT. The full variable domain, in which reference TRBV7-9 and TRBJ1-3 provide the parts outside the CDR3, is DTGVSQNPRHKITKRGQNVTFRCDPISEHNRLYWYRQTLGQGPEFLTYFQNEAQLEKSRLLSDRFSAERPKGSFSTLEIQRTEQGDSAMYLCVAEGVLSGNTIYFGEGSWLTVV.

The chain joins TRBV3-1 (or the pseudogene TRBV3-2) to TRBJ1-6, with 7 bases lining up with TRBD1. The CDR3 covers 14 residues. Germline V gene sequence: CDR1 LGHDT, CDR2 YNNKEL (reference sequence). Unmatched junction bases numbered 5, after V lost 5 bases and J lost 7 bases. As DNA, the CDR3 is TGTGCCAGCAGCTCGACAGGGCGAAATTCACCCCTCCACTTT. Translation: CASSSTGRNSPLHF.

This clone was seen once. The V and J genes are TRBV19 and TRBJ2-1; 7 bases are a match to TRBD2. The CDR3 length is 17 residues. The germline gives CDR1 LNHDA, CDR2 SQIVND (reference sequence). The V segment lost 0 bases and the J segment 7 bases; nucleotides outside the gene matches: 12. The CDR3 coding sequence is TGTGCCAGTAGTATAGAACCGCGGGAGCTCGGTCGGAATGAGCAGTTCTTC. Its translation: CASSIEPRELGRNEQFF. The full variable domain, rest sourced from reference TRBV19 and TRBJ2-1, is DGGITQSPKYLFRKEGQNVTLSCEQNLNHDAMYWYRQDPGQGLRLIYYSQIVNDFQKGDIAEGYSVSREKKESFPLTVTSAQKNPTAFYLCASSIEPRELGRNEQFFGPGTRLTVL.

V and J are TRBV7-2 and TRBJ2-2; 7 nucleotides agree with TRBD1. CDR1 is SGHTA and CDR2 is FQGNSA in the germline V gene. This CDR3 spans 15 amino acids. V shed 5 bases and J 0 bases; nucleotides not matched to a gene: 3. DNA for the CDR3: TGTGCCAGCAGCCCGACAGGGACGAACACCGGGGAGCTGTTTTTT. As protein: CASSPTGTNTGELFF.

The chain carries TRBV5-1 and TRBJ2-7; 7 positions agree with TRBD2. J gave up 7 bases and V 4 bases, and 11 bases lay outside the gene matches. The CDR3 runs to 14 residues. Germline V gene lookup returns CDR1 SGHRS and CDR2 YFSETQ. This CDR3 reads CASSIRGVSLEQYF. The CDR3 region has the DNA TGCGCCAGCAGCATACGGGGGGTCAGCTTGGAGCAGTACTTC.

The CDR3 sequence: CASSLTGGTYNEQFF. The CDR3 DNA reads as TGTGCCAGCAGCTTAACAGGGGGCACCTACAATGAGCAGTTCTTC. The chain links TRBV7-6 to TRBJ2-1; 9 positions match TRBD1. CDR1 and CDR2 (germline): SGHVS, FNYEAQ. J was trimmed by 2 bases and V by 2 bases; bases with no gene match: 1. CDR3 length: 15 amino acids.

The genes are TRBV5-1 and TRBJ2-2; 11 bases align to TRBD2. Germline CDR1 SGHRS, CDR2 YFSETQ. The CDR3 contains 17 residues. Losses at the gene ends were 3 bases for V and 5 bases for J; bases not matched to a gene: 9. CDR3 loop: CASSSNSGGALTGELFF. As DNA, the CDR3 is TGCGCCAGCAGCTCCAATAGCGGGGGGGCGTTAACCGGGGAGCTGTTTTTT.

The chain has TRBV4-1 and TRBJ1-2; 9 bases align to TRBD1. The CDR3 is 14 residues long. V was pared by 1 base and J by 5 bases, with 2 bases of the junction left unmatched. Germline V gene sequence: CDR1 MGHRA, CDR2 YSYEKL. CDR3 sequence: CASSQAGQGYGYTF. CDR3 sequence (DNA): TGCGCCAGCAGCCAAGCAGGACAGGGGTATGGCTACACCTTC.

The chain combines TRBV4-2 with TRBJ2-2; weak D call: TRBD1 (5 bases). The V gene's germline CDR1 is LGHNA and CDR2 YNFKEQ. V lost 4 bases, J lost 1 base, and 10 bases lay in between. The CDR3 length is 15 residues. As DNA, the CDR3 is TGTGCCAGCAGCCCCAACAGGAGGAACACCGGGGAGCTGTTTTTT. Its protein product is CASSPNRRNTGELFF.

This chain connects TRBV15 to TRBJ1-3; tentatively, D is TRBD1 (6 bases). Trimming removed 3 bases from V and 0 bases from J, with 9 bases in between. CDR3 size: 15 residues. CDR1 and CDR2 from the germline V gene are LNHNV and YYDKDF (reference sequence). Here the CDR3 DNA reads TGTGCCACCAGCAGTGACAGGTTCTCTGGAAACACCATATATTTT. This sequence encodes CATSSDRFSGNTIYF.

This clone was seen only once. The CDR3 DNA reads TGTGCCAGCGCGGGTCAAAGCAATCAGCCCCAGCATTTT. Protein: CASAGQSNQPQHF. This chain connects TRBV7-8 to TRBJ1-5; D is unclear. Germline CDR1 is SGHVS and CDR2 is FQNEAQ. There are 13 residues in the CDR3. The V and J ends lost 8 bases and 1 base respectively, with 9 bases between them.

CDR3 in DNA: TGCGCCAGCAGCTTGTCAGGGGGGAACACTGAAGCTTTCTTT. Its protein product is CASSLSGGNTEAFF. This chain joins TRBV5-1 and TRBJ1-1; the match to TRBD1 covers 7 bases. In germline, CDR1 is SGHRS, CDR2 YFSETQ. This CDR3 is 14 amino acids long. Losses at the gene ends were 1 base for V and 1 base for J; bases not matched to a gene: 1.

The chain is built from TRBV6-4 and TRBJ2-3; the match to TRBD2 covers 9 bases. This CDR3 contains 16 residues. Trimming removed 2 bases from V and 1 base from J; junction bases left unmatched: 4. Germline V gene sequence: CDR1 MRHNA, CDR2 SNTAGT. The DNA for the CDR3 is TGTGCCAGCAGTGACGTGCCTAGCGGGGGCACAGATACGCAGTATTTT. Its protein is CASSDVPSGGTDTQYF.

This clone has more than one count but fewer than ten. V is TRBV28 and J is TRBJ1-1, with D perhaps matching TRBD1 (5 bases). The length of the CDR3 is 11 residues. Trimming removed 3 bases from V and 10 bases from J, with 9 bases in between. Germline CDR1 MDHEN, CDR2 SYDVKM. The DNA for the CDR3 is TGTGCCAGCAGTTTGGGGACTCGAGCTTTCTTT. Encoded protein: CASSLGTRAFF.

This clone appeared a few times. The V gene is TRBV4-3, the J gene TRBJ1-3, with D hard to call. V lost 0 bases and J lost 0, with 6 bases in between. The CDR3 extends over 15 amino acids. Germline V gene sequence: CDR1 LGHNA, CDR2 YSLEER. The CDR3 bases are TGCGCCAGCAGCCAAGAGCGGAACTCTGGAAACACCATATATTTT. Residues: CASSQERNSGNTIYF.

This chain uses TRBV4-3 with TRBJ2-3; D unclear. The CDR3 is made up of 14 amino acids. Trimming took 4 bases from V and 0 from J, leaving 8 bases between them. The germline CDR1 and CDR2 sequences are LGHNA and YSLEER. The CDR3 reads CASSRTKSTDTQYF. CDR3 in DNA: TGCGCCAGCAGCCGAACAAAAAGCACAGATACGCAGTATTTT.

This chain joins TRBV5-4 and TRBJ2-7, with D possibly TRBD1 on 5 matching bases. CDR3 length: 14 amino acids. V lost 0 bases and J lost 3, with 10 bases in between. Germline V gene sequence: CDR1 SGHNT, CDR2 YYREEE (reference sequence). The CDR3 DNA sequence: TGTGCCAGCAGCTTGGACAGGCCAGGCTACGAGCAGTACTTC. Its translation is CASSLDRPGYEQYF.

This chain connects TRBV20-1 to TRBJ1-4; D unclear. CDR3 length: 11 residues. CDR1 DFQATT and CDR2 SNEGSKA come from the germline V gene (reference sequence). The V end was cut by 7 bases, the J end by 6 bases, with 9 bases between. CDR3: CSVSTDEKLFF. CDR3 in DNA: TGCAGTGTTTCCACTGATGAAAAACTGTTTTTT.

This chain joins TRBV5-1 and TRBJ2-3, with TRBD2 matching 10 bases. V gave up 0 bases and J gave up 0 bases; unmatched junction bases: 4. Germline loops: CDR1 SGHRS, CDR2 YFSETQ. This CDR3 has 17 residues. The CDR3 loop reads CASSLGLAGASTDTQYF. The CDR3 DNA follows: TGCGCCAGCAGCTTGGGCCTAGCGGGGGCCAGCACAGATACGCAGTATTTT.

The J gene is TRBJ2-5, the V gene TRBV19; D uncertain. The CDR3 runs to 14 residues. With 7 bases removed from V and 7 bases from J, the gap between germline ends came to 19 bases. CDR1 and CDR2 from the germline V gene are LNHDA and SQIVND (reference sequence). The CDR3 region has the DNA TGTGCCAGTACGAGTGGAGACCCTTTTGGGACCCAGTACTTC. Translated: CASTSGDPFGTQYF.

The chain links TRBV3-1 (or the pseudogene TRBV3-2) to TRBJ2-7; unclear D gene. Germline V gene data show CDR1 as LGHDT and CDR2 as YNNKEL (reference sequence). Trimming removed 0 bases at V and 1 base at J, with 10 bases between. This CDR3 is 15 amino acids long. The CDR3 sequence: CASSQDPRGSYEQYF. CDR3 DNA: TGTGCCAGCAGCCAAGATCCGCGCGGTTCCTACGAGCAGTACTTC.

This clone was counted only a few times. V usage is TRBV2 and J usage is TRBJ1-5; D perhaps matches TRBD1 (6 bases). From germline, CDR1 is SNHLY and CDR2 FYNNEI. The CDR3 runs to 18 residues. The V end was cut by 0 bases, the J end by 6 bases, with 21 bases between. CDR3 region: CASSEALLRGRVGQPQHF. For the CDR3, the DNA is TGTGCCAGCAGTGAAGCGCTTCTGAGGGGGAGGGTTGGTCAGCCCCAGCATTTT.